Below, 23 T cell receptor beta chains from the same sample are listed, as sequenced in a study of shared clonotypes between healthy human individuals. Naive CD8 isolation took CD45RO-negative cells positively selected for CCR7 and excluded terminally differentiated effector memory CD45RA+ cells. Libraries were prepared by immunoSEQ multiplex PCR; TCRdb keeps only in-frame clonotypes and omits some of them. The table records some 580,000 clones, nearly 98% of them present only once. Specimen: naive CD8+ T cells sorted from blood. Every receptor here comes from a man aged 25 to 45 in good health.

The V gene is TRBV27, the J gene TRBJ2-7; D gene ambiguous. CDR1 and CDR2 from the germline V gene are MNHEY and SMNVEV (reference sequence). The CDR3 sequence is 14 residues long. V was shortened by 3 bases and J by 0 bases, with 9 bases between the two germline ends. The CDR3 protein is CASSFGASSYEQYF. The CDR3 DNA reads as TGTGCCAGCAGTTTTGGCGCCAGCTCCTACGAGCAGTACTTC.

The chain has TRBV7-9 and TRBJ2-5; D gene unclear. The CDR3 sequence is 12 residues long. Germline loops: CDR1 SEHNR, CDR2 FQNEAQ (reference sequence). V was shortened by 5 bases and J by 3 bases, with 7 bases between the two germline ends. In nucleotides, the CDR3 is TGTGCCAGCAGCCAGCTGGAAGAGACCCAGTACTTC. It specifies CASSQLEETQYF.

This rearrangement joins TRBV4-1 to TRBJ2-3; D unclear. CDR3 size: 12 residues. Germline-derived CDR1 and CDR2 are MGHRA and YSYEKL. Trimming removed 6 bases at V and 5 bases at J, with 9 bases between. This CDR3 is CASRHREDTQYF. The CDR3 bases are TGCGCCAGCAGGCATAGGGAAGATACGCAGTATTTT.

The gene calls are TRBV6-5 and TRBJ2-7, with 7 bases identical to TRBD2. V dropped 7 bases and J dropped 3; count of bases not matched to a gene: 6. The CDR3 is 13 amino acids. The germline gives CDR1 MNHEY, CDR2 SVGAGI. CDR3 sequence reads: CASTAGGGYEQYF. Written as DNA, the CDR3 is TGTGCCAGCACAGCCGGCGGGGGCTACGAGCAGTACTTC.

This rearrangement joins TRBV14 to TRBJ2-1, with 7 positions matching TRBD1. Germline CDR1 reads SGHDN; CDR2 reads FVKESK. The CDR3 length is 15 residues. V lost 3 bases to trimming and J lost 7 bases; unmatched junction nucleotides: 9. The CDR3 DNA sequence: TGTGCCAGCAGCCATTCAACAGGGGCAGGGAATGAGCAGTTCTTC. This gives the protein CASSHSTGAGNEQFF.

V usage is TRBV19 and J usage is TRBJ1-3; no reliable D call. V was trimmed by 5 bases and J by 0 bases, leaving 17 bases between them. Germline V lookup: CDR1 LNHDA, CDR2 SQIVND (reference sequence). The CDR3 loop spans 17 amino acids. CDR3 region: CASSPRDFFSSGNTIYF. Written as DNA, the CDR3 is TGTGCCAGTAGTCCAAGGGATTTTTTTAGCTCTGGAAACACCATATATTTT.

V is TRBV5-1 and J is TRBJ2-7; possibly TRBD2 for D (6 bases). The CDR3 runs 17 residues. CDR1 SGHRS and CDR2 YFSETQ come from the germline V gene. Trimming removed 0 bases from V and 3 bases from J, with 19 bases in between. CDR3 in amino acids: CASSLGLGGTLIYEQYF. DNA for the CDR3: TGCGCCAGCAGCTTGGGCTTGGGCGGGACTCTAATCTACGAGCAGTACTTC.

V gene TRBV9 combines with J gene TRBJ2-7; D perhaps matches TRBD1 (5 bases). Per the germline V gene, CDR1 is SGDLS and CDR2 is YYNGEE. The CDR3 spans 13 residues. Trimming removed 4 bases from V and 5 bases from J, with 13 bases in between. The CDR3 loop is CASSLQGGNEQYF. CDR3 sequence (DNA): TGTGCCAGCAGCCTGCAGGGCGGAAACGAGCAGTACTTC. Together with reference TRBV9 and TRBJ2-7, the CDR3 gives the full variable domain: DSGVTQTPKHLITATGQRVTLRCSPRSGDLSVYWYQQSLDQGLQFLIQYYNGEERAKGNILERFSAQQFPDLHSELNLSSLELGDSALYFCASSLQGGNEQYFGPGTRLTVT.

This clone was found once. The chain is built from TRBV25-1 and TRBJ1-2; D is unclear. V lost 6 bases, J lost 0 bases, and 8 bases lay in between. CDR1 and CDR2 from the germline V gene are MGHDK and SYGVNS. The CDR3 extends over 13 amino acids. DNA for the CDR3: TGTGCCAGCAGAGGAGGACCTAACTATGGCTACACCTTC. Translating it yields CASRGGPNYGYTF.

J is TRBJ2-1 and V is TRBV7-9; D gene uncertain. CDR1 is SEHNR and CDR2 is FQNEAQ in the germline V gene (reference sequence). The V and J ends lost 9 bases and 5 bases respectively, with 11 bases between them. This CDR3 has 12 residues. CDR3 sequence: CASATLDNEQFF. Written as DNA, the CDR3 is TGTGCCAGTGCAACGTTGGACAATGAGCAGTTCTTC. Based on the CDR3 plus reference TRBV7-9 and TRBJ2-1, the full variable domain is DTGVSQNPRHKITKRGQNVTFRCDPISEHNRLYWYRQTLGQGPEFLTYFQNEAQLEKSRLLSDRFSAERPKGSFSTLEIQRTEQGDSAMYLCASATLDNEQFFGPGTRLTVL.

Of note for this clone: This sample also contains other DNA sequences that code for the same CDR3. This chain links TRBV9 with TRBJ1-1; D is possibly TRBD1 (6 bases). The CDR3 spans 14 residues. Germline assignment: CDR1 SGDLS and CDR2 YYNGEE. V lost 0 bases and J lost 0, with 6 bases in between. The chain's CDR3 is CASSVGTVNTEAFF. The DNA for the CDR3 is TGTGCCAGCAGCGTAGGGACAGTGAACACTGAAGCTTTCTTT.

The rearrangement uses TRBV5-1 and TRBJ1-1, with unresolved D. The V end lost 0 bases, the J end lost 5 bases, and 14 bases lay between the germline ends. Germline V CDR1 and CDR2: SGHRS, YFSETQ. The CDR3 totals 15 residues. In nucleotides, the CDR3 is TGCGCCAGCAGCTTGGCCTGGTATGGGGATACTGAAGCTTTCTTT. It encodes CASSLAWYGDTEAFF.

This chain links TRBV7-9 with TRBJ2-2; 16 bases agree with TRBD2. The V gene's germline CDR1 is SEHNR and CDR2 FQNEAQ (reference sequence). CDR3 length: 16 residues. Trimming at V came to 4 bases and at J to 9 bases, leaving 5 bases not matched to a gene. The CDR3 loop reads CASSSGLAGGPWELFF. CDR3 in DNA: TGTGCCAGCAGCTCGGGACTAGCGGGAGGGCCATGGGAGCTGTTTTTT.

The chain recombines TRBV11-2 with TRBJ2-1; tentative D call: TRBD1 (6 bases). Germline-derived CDR1 and CDR2 are SGHAT and FQNNGV. Between the trimmed V and J ends, which lost 3 bases and 5 bases, there was a span of 17 bases. The CDR3 spans 16 residues. The CDR3 nucleotides are TGTGCCAGCAGCTTTATACAGGGCAACGGCGACAATGAGCAGTTCTTC. Translating gives CASSFIQGNGDNEQFF.

V gene TRBV30 combines with J gene TRBJ2-7; possibly TRBD1 or TRBD2 for D (5 bases each). Per the germline V gene, CDR1 is GTSNPN and CDR2 is SVGIG (reference sequence). The V and J ends lost 3 bases and 1 base respectively, with 16 bases between them. The CDR3 loop spans 15 amino acids. CDR3 sequence reads: CAWRGVQSRSYEQYF. DNA for the CDR3: TGTGCCTGGAGGGGGGTACAGAGCAGATCCTACGAGCAGTACTTC.

Only a few counts were recorded for this clone. This chain connects TRBV9 to TRBJ2-1; D could derive from TRBD1 or TRBD2 (5 bases each). CDR1 is SGDLS and CDR2 is YYNGEE in the germline V gene. The length of the CDR3 is 13 residues. Trimming shortened V by 3 bases and J by 6 bases, and 10 bases separated the two germline ends. The CDR3 spells CASSDGTVNEQFF. CDR3 nucleotide sequence: TGTGCCAGCAGCGACGGGACGGTCAATGAGCAGTTCTTC.

The chain employs TRBV30 and TRBJ2-5; D might be TRBD2 (6 bases). CDR3 size: 13 residues. V was cut by 0 bases and J by 4 bases, with 9 bases left in between. Germline-derived CDR1 and CDR2 are GTSNPN and SVGIG (reference sequence). CDR3 DNA sequence: TGTGCCTGGAGTGTGATCGGGGGAGAGACCCAGTACTTC. It codes for CAWSVIGGETQYF.

Points on this clone: The same CDR3 can be traced to other DNA sequences in this sample. The V gene is TRBV9, the J gene TRBJ2-7; either TRBD1 or TRBD2 may supply D (6 bases each). The CDR3 runs 14 residues. With 2 bases removed from V and 4 bases from J, the gap between germline ends came to 13 bases. Germline CDR1 and CDR2: SGDLS and YYNGEE. Here the CDR3 reads CASSVTGGGYEQYF. The CDR3 DNA follows: TGTGCCAGCAGCGTGACAGGTGGGGGGTACGAGCAGTACTTC.

For the CDR3, the DNA is TGTGCCAGCAGCTTGGACGGCCCATACTATGGCTACACCTTC. It codes for CASSLDGPYYGYTF. V gene TRBV5-4 combines with J gene TRBJ1-2; D remains unclear. From germline, CDR1 is SGHNT and CDR2 YYREEE (reference sequence). This CDR3 is built from 14 residues. The V end lost 0 bases, the J end lost 3 bases, and 9 bases lay between the germline ends.

The chain is built from TRBV27 and TRBJ2-1, with 8 bases fitting TRBD1. The J segment lost 5 bases and the V segment lost 3 bases, leaving 6 bases of the junction unmatched. The CDR3 has 15 amino acids. Per germline, CDR1 MNHEY and CDR2 SMNVEV (reference sequence). In nucleotides, the CDR3 is TGTGCCAGCAGTTTCGGACAGGGCCCCCACAATGAGCAGTTCTTC. Translation gives CASSFGQGPHNEQFF.

This clone appeared a single time. The genes are TRBV7-6 and TRBJ2-7; the match to TRBD1 covers 7 bases. The CDR3 covers 14 residues. CDR1 and CDR2 (germline): SGHVS, FNYEAQ. With V trimmed by 4 bases and J by 0 bases, 3 bases remained unmatched. As DNA, the CDR3 is TGTGCCAGCAGCTACCGGGACAGCTCCTACGAGCAGTACTTC. It yields the protein CASSYRDSSYEQYF.

CDR3 in DNA: TGTGCCAGCAGCTTGGAGGGACAGGGCTACGAGCAGTACTTC. Protein sequence: CASSLEGQGYEQYF. This sequence joins TRBV5-8 and TRBJ2-7, with 9 bases matching TRBD1. The CDR3 loop spans 14 amino acids. Trimming cost V 0 bases and J 3 bases; bases outside gene matches: 1. Germline V gives CDR1 SGHTS, CDR2 YDEGEE.

V usage is TRBV7-8 and J usage is TRBJ1-4; possible D gene TRBD1, 5 bases. The CDR3 has 15 residues. The V end was cut by 4 bases, the J end by 6 bases, with 15 bases between. In germline, CDR1 is SGHVS, CDR2 FQNEAQ. CDR3 DNA: TGTGCCAGCAGCTCCGGCTGGGGGGTAGATGAAAAACTGTTTTTT. Encoded protein: CASSSGWGVDEKLFF.